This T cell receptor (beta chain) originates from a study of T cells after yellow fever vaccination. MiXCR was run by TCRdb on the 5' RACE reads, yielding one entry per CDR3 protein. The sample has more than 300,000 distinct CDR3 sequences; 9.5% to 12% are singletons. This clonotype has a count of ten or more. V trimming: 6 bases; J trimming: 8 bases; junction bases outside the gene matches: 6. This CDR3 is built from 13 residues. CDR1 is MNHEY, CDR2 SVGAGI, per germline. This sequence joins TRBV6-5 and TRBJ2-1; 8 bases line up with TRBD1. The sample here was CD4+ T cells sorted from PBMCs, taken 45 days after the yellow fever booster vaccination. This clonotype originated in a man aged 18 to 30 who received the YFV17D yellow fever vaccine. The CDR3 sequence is CASRNPDRDEQFF. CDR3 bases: TGTGCCAGCAGAAACCCGGACAGGGATGAGCAGTTCTTC.